This TCR beta chain was sequenced during a study of blood T cell repertoires in COVID-19. About the research overall: Specimens from acute and convalescent COVID-19 originated in the United States, Italy and Spain.

Deletions cut 7 bases from V and 0 bases from J, with 13 bases between. Germline V gene sequence: CDR1 MNHNY, CDR2 SVGAGI (reference sequence). The CDR3 runs 15 residues. In the original analysis: Cell counts per sample came from amplifying reference gene primers. Only in-frame clones appear in the TCRdb table, and some are missing; sequencing was by immunoSEQ multiplex PCR. That table furnishes V, J and clone size, whereas the DNA furnished D and trimming. The data show 150,000 to 200,000 clones, 85% seen once. The clonotype originates from a human donor with acute or convalescent COVID-19. The donor label of this sample is uncertain. The sample comprised peripheral blood. The rearrangement links TRBV6-6 to TRBJ1-5; D is undetermined. CDR3 DNA sequence: TGTGCCAGCACCCCCCGGGATTATAGCAATCAGCCCCAGCATTTT. It encodes CASTPRDYSNQPQHF.